This TCR beta chain derives from a study of preoperative IRX-2 immunotherapy in early breast cancer. Profiled with immunoSEQ multiplex PCR; TCRdb holds only in-frame clones, not every one. The sample carries 20,000 to 30,000 clones, 85% to 95% recorded once. Treatment meaning: preoperative locoregional IRX-2 cytokine immunotherapy. Preoperative locoregional IRX-2 cytokine immunotherapy was tested in the phase Ib source study. Trimming removed 6 bases from V and 2 bases from J, with 20 bases in between. The CDR3 has 16 amino acids. Germline V gene lookup returns CDR1 MNHNY and CDR2 SVGAGI (reference sequence).

The TCR comes from a human donor with breast cancer. Here the sequenced sample was tumor tissue, taken after IRX-2 immunotherapy. This chain uses TRBV6-6 with TRBJ2-7; D is possibly TRBD1 (6 bases). The CDR3 DNA reads TGTGCCAGCAGGGCTTTTTCCGGGACACTGGCCTACGAGCAGTACTTC. It encodes CASRAFSGTLAYEQYF.